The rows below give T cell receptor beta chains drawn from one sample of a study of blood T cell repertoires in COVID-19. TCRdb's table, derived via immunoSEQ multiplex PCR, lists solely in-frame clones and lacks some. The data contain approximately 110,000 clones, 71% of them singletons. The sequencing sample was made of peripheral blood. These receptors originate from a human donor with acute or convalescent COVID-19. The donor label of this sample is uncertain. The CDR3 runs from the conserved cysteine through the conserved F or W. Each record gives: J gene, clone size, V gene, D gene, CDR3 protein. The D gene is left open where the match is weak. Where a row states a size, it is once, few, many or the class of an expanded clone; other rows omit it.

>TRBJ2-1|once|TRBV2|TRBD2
CASKRAFSLAGEQFF
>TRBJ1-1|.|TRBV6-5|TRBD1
CASSFLGQVNTEAFF
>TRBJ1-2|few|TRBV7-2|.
CASSFYMNDGYTF
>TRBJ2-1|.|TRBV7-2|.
CASSLGQGGEQFF
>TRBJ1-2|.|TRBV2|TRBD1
CASRFSSQGAEFGYTF
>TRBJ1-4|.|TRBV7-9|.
CASSFRQVGGNEKLFF
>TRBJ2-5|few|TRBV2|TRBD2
CASSEVRGAPQETQYF
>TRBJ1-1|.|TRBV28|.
CASSWLNTEAFF
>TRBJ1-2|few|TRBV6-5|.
CASSYLQGSYGYTF
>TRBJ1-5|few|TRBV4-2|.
CASSQGRGQPQHF
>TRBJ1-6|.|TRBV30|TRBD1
CAWSLRDRGDNSPLHF
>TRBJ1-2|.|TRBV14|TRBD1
CASSSGQVYGYTF
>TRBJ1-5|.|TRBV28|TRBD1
CASRTGSVGQPQHF
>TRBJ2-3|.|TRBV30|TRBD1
CAWSADRVYGTDTQYF
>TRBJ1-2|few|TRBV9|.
CASARNMGHGYTF
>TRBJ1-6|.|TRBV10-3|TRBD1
CAIRDRESNSPLHF
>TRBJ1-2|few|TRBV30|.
CAWSESDYGYTF
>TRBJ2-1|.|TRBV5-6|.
CASINIGRGAYNEQFF
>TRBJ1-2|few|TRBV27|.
CASTDGGGYGYTF
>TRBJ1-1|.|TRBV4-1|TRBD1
CASSQTPTPGQQNTEAFF
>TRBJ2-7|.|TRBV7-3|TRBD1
CASSLSPWDSPEEQYF
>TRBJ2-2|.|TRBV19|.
CASSRDFANTGELFF
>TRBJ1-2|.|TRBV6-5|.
CASSFGGLYGYTF
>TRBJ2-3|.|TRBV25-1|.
CAIRGAADTQYF
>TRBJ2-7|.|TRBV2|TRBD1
CASSPLSYEGARGEQYF
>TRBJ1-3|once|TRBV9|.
CASSEREGNSGNTIYF
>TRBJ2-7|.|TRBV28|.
CASSSPTEVEQYF
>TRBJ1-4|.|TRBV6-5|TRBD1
CASSRGQFEKLFF
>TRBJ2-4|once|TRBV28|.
CASSPGWGSLIQYF
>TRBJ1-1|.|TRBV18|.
CASSPRTDEAFF